This record concerns one T cell receptor beta chain sequence. Its cognate antigen has yet to be identified. At one boundary the junction diverges from the germline segment, which might be a read error. This sample is part of a study of blood T cells in healthy people across ages (dated by TCRdb to about 2015). General notes on the study: In model experiments, roughly one uniquely barcoded TCR beta cDNA molecule per two T cells was captured by template switching. Using the same blood draw, the study looked at two additional independent replicas of 1 million unique cDNA reads for two donors, one aged 18 to 29 and the other aged 80 or older. The donors were split into four age groups: young (average around 15 years), middle-aged (roughly 42), aged (over 55) and long-lived (roughly 88). To track age-related changes in TCR beta repertoire diversity, the study relied on deep sequencing normalized with unique cDNA molecular identifiers. To avoid experimental bias, donors of different ages were randomly spread across the sequencing lanes.

Summary of the overall study and its limitations: Estimates of total diversity based on one million sequenced T cells were regarded as lower bounds and as underestimates. Because the CMV infection status of the donors was unknown, age-related changes in expanded clonotypes may potentially have been confounded. As age increased, observed TCR beta diversity per million T cells dropped in a roughly linear way, and a significant reduction was already evident by age around 41. Compared with the aged group, more naive CD4+ T cells, fewer expanded clones and increased TCR diversity were shown by the long-lived group, suggesting age selection. Bulk unsorted PBMC profiling prevented conclusive comparison of naive and antigen-experienced compartments. The percentage of naive T cells measured by flow cytometry correlated strongly with observed TCR beta diversity.

The CDR3 numbers 16 residues from cysteine through phenylalanine. This entry keeps only the CDR3 DNA: 48 bases, framed from base 1. The CDR1 and CDR2 encoded by the germline V gene are KGHDR and SFDVKD. The roughly 38 donors, aged about 6 to 95 years, were systemically healthy Caucasian individuals from Russia. Each donor gave roughly 9.5 milliliters of peripheral blood, collected into EDTA-treated Vacutainer tubes. PBMCs were isolated by Ficoll-Paque density-gradient centrifugation, with at least 6 million obtained per sample. Total RNA, at least 6 micrograms per sample, was extracted from PBMCs with Trizol reagent. Naive CD45RAhigh/CD27high T cell percentages were measured by flow cytometry on a PBMC aliquot from every donor. Library prep was done by 5' RACE. The instrument given in TCRdb is Illumina HiSeq 2500. A second about 7 to 11 cycle PCR used a sample-barcoded 5' primer and a J-beta primer mix. A template-switch 5' adaptor carrying 12 random nucleotides introduced a unique molecular identifier onto each TCR beta cDNA molecule. Each sample yielded at least 2.5 million CDR3-containing paired-end reads. The Mint cDNA synthesis kit, primed by a TRBC-specific oligonucleotide, was used to synthesize first-strand cDNA from all RNA. All cDNA was treated with uracil-DNA glycosylase and then went through a first 18-cycle PCR with the universal primers M1SS and BC2_uni_R. Under the source paper's analysis protocol: For normalization, 1 million high-quality reads, each with a distinct molecular identifier, were randomly selected from each sample. Reads with shared molecular identifiers were discarded instead of being binned into consensus sequences. MiTCR, run with a Q25 quality threshold and the strictest error-elimination algorithm, handled CDR3 identification, clonotype clustering and error correction. A nonparametric unseen species model using Euler transformation provided a lower-bound estimate of total TCR beta diversity. TCRdb passed the public sequencing reads through fastp at Q25 and MiXCR, retaining productive beta sequences. Rows matching on CDR3 protein sequence are summarized as one entry with the most common DNA and genes. V and J calls and clone size were set by TCRdb, not the authors. For this sample the table gives 600,000 to 800,000 distinct CDR3 sequences, of which approximately 52% were detected only once. Clones ranked in the top ten supply less than 15% of the sample.

This TCR derives from a woman of 80 years or more in good health. The rearrangement joined TRBV24-1 to TRBJ2-1, with 10 junctional bases fitting TRBD1. The source material was blood. The CDR3 protein sequence reads: CTTSDQDRGAYNEQFF. DNA sequence: TGTACCACCAGTGACCAGGACAGGGGGGCCTACAATGAGCAGTTCTTC.